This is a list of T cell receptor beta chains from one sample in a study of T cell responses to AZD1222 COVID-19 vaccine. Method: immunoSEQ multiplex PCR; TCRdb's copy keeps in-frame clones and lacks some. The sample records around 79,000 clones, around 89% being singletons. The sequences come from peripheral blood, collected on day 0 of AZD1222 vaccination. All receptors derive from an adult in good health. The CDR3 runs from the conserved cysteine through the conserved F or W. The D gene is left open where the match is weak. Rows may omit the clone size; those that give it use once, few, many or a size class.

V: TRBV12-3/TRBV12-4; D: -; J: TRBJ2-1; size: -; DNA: TGTGCCAGCAGTTTAGCGCATGAGCAGTTCTTC; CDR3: CASSLAHEQFF
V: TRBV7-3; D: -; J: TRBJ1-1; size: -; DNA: TGTGCCAGCAGCCCCGCGGGGGGGGATGAAGCTTTCTTT; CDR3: CASSPAGGDEAFF
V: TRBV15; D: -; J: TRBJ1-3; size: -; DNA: TGTGCCACACACACAGGAGGACCCGATTCTGGAAACACCATATATTTT; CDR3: CATHTGGPDSGNTIYF
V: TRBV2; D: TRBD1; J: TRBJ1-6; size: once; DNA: TGTGCCAGCACGTCAGGGGGAAGATCACCCCTCCACTTT; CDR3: CASTSGGRSPLHF
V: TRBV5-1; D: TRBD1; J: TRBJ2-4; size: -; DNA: TGCGCCAGCAGCTTGGGAGGGACAGAAAGAAACATTCAGTACTTC; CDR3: CASSLGGTERNIQYF
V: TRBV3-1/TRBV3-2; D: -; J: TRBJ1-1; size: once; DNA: TGTGCCAGCAGCCATGAGGTTGGCACTGAAGCTTTCTTT; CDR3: CASSHEVGTEAFF
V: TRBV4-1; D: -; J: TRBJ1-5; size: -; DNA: TGCGCCAGCAGCCAAGTATGGGACCTTCAGCCCCAGCATTTT; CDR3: CASSQVWDLQPQHF
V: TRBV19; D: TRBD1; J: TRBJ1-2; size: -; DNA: TGTGCCACCTCCCCCGGGACAGGGGTTTTCTATGGCTACACCTTC; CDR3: CATSPGTGVFYGYTF
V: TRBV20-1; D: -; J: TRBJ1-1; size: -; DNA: TGCAGTGCTACCCTCTCGGTCGAAGCTTTCTTT; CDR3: CSATLSVEAFF
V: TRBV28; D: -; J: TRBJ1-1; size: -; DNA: TGTGCCAGCAGCCCGGCATGGGGTTCTAACACTGAAGCTTTCTTT; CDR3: CASSPAWGSNTEAFF
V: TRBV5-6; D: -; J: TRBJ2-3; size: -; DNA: TGTGCCAGCAGCCCCAGGCTCCGGGTGTTAGCAGATACGCAGTATTTT; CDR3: CASSPRLRVLADTQYF
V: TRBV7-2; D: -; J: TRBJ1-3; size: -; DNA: TGTGCCAGCATGACAGTCTCTGGAAACACCATATATTTT; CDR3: CASMTVSGNTIYF